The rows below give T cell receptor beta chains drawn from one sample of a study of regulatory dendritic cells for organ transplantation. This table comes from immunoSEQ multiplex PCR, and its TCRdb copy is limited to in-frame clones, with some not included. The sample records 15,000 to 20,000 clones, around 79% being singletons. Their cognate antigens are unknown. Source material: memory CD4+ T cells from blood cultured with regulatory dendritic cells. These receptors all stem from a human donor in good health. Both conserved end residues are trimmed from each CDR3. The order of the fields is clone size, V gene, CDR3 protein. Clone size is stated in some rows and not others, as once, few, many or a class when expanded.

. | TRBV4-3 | ASSQDGRGGDGYT
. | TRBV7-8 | ASSRTGELF
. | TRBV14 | ASSSPTGLAGVNEQY
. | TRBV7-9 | ASSLTATDTQY
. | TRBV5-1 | ASSLLLSGSFSTDTQY
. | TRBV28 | ASSSPPGTGNTEAF
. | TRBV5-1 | ASNNGGIQETQY
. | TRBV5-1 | ASSLGTSTDTQY
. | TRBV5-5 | ASSVVLDSPLH
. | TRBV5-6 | ASSVDREQY
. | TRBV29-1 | SVRRMATEAF
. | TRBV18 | ASSQGNGPYEQY
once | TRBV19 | ASSIVGQGGRQY
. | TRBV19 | ASSTEPSNTEAF
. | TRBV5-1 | ASRAGPTNNEQF
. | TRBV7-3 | ASSLSPNSYEQY
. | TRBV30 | ACWTSGSGGSYEQY
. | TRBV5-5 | ASSLSGSEETQY
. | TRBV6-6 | ASSPGTPNTGELF
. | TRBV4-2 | ASSQISGVGSTGELF
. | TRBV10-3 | AISEGGEGQETQY
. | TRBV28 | ASIRSGNTDTQY
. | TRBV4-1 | ASSQDGNLRSGRREAF
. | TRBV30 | AWRVLGKENTEAF
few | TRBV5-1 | ASSYRENTEAF
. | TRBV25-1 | ASSDPGRLYNEQF
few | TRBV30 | AWSDRGDQPQH
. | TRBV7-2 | ASSSVTGGNSPLH
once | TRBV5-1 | ASSLAGLAGYNEQF
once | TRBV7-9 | ASQVGTSDNEQF
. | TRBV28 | ASVSGANVLT
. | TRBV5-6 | ASSPVVGGGYT
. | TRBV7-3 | ASSFAATETQY
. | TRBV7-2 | ASSFRPNGDTQY